A selection of T cell receptor beta chains follows, all from one sample in a study of shared clonotypes between healthy human individuals. The data were produced by immunoSEQ multiplex PCR, yet TCRdb's version contains in-frame clones alone and is incomplete. The data show roughly 300,000 clones, with 73% seen just once and over 9.5% held by the top ten. Source material: memory CD4+ T cells sorted from blood. These receptors came from a man aged 25-40 years in good health. CDR3s include the opening cysteine and the closing phenylalanine or tryptophan. Each record gives: D gene, V gene, J gene, clone size, CDR3 DNA, CDR3 protein. The D gene is left open where the match is weak. Clone size is shown for a subset of rows, as once, few, many or a class of expanded clone.

NA	TRBV5-1	TRBJ2-5	once	TGCGCCAGCAGCTTGGTGGCAGTCCAAGAGACCCAGTACTTC	CASSLVAVQETQYF
TRBD1	TRBV6-1	TRBJ1-1	NA	TGTGCCAGCAGTGTGAGACAGGGCTCGGCTTTCTTT	CASSVRQGSAFF
NA	TRBV11-2	TRBJ1-1	NA	TGTGCCAGCAGCTTAGATGGGGGAAGCACTGAAGCTTTCTTT	CASSLDGGSTEAFF
TRBD2	TRBV29-1	TRBJ2-1	NA	TGCAGCGTTTCAGGGACTAGCGGGTCTTACAATGAGCAGTTCTTC	CSVSGTSGSYNEQFF
NA	TRBV2	TRBJ1-4	few	TGTGCCAGCAGGCTAGAAGCGGGAAAACTGTTTTTT	CASRLEAGKLFF
NA	TRBV28	TRBJ1-4	few	TGTGCCAGCCGGGGGATGTCTAATGAAAAACTGTTTTTT	CASRGMSNEKLFF
NA	TRBV7-9	TRBJ2-1	many	TGTGCCAGCAGCTTAGGCCGAGGGGGGACCAACAATGAGCAGTTCTTC	CASSLGRGGTNNEQFF
NA	TRBV13	TRBJ2-3	NA	TGTGCCAGCAGCCAACTCACAGATACGCAGTATTTT	CASSQLTDTQYF
TRBD1	TRBV27	TRBJ2-7	NA	TGTGCCAGCACTTACAGGGGGCTCGGCGAGCAGTACTTC	CASTYRGLGEQYF
NA	TRBV10-2	TRBJ2-3	few	TGCGCCAGCAGTGAGTCCAGGCCATTCCGAGATACGCAGTATTTT	CASSESRPFRDTQYF
NA	TRBV5-6	TRBJ2-5	NA	TGTGCCAGCTACGGGCAGGGGTTTTTCCAAGAGACCCAGTACTTC	CASYGQGFFQETQYF
TRBD1	TRBV2	TRBJ2-5	NA	TGTGCCAGACGGACAGGACGGGAGACCCAGTACTTC	CARRTGRETQYF
NA	TRBV5-5	TRBJ1-2	few	TGTGCCAGCAGCTTAACTCCGTATGGCTACACCTTC	CASSLTPYGYTF
NA	TRBV11-2	TRBJ1-5	NA	TGTGCCAGCAGCTTAGGGTTAAATCAGCCCCAGCATTTT	CASSLGLNQPQHF
TRBD2	TRBV6-5	TRBJ2-7	once	TGTGCCAGCAGTTCTATGACTAGCGGGGATTCCTACGAGCAGTACTTC	CASSSMTSGDSYEQYF
TRBD1	TRBV2	TRBJ2-7	NA	TGTGCCAGCAACGGACAGGGGTTCTACGAGCAGTACTTC	CASNGQGFYEQYF
NA	TRBV15	TRBJ2-7	NA	TGTGCCACCAGCAGAGAGGGCGGACGCTACGAGCAGTACTTC	CATSREGGRYEQYF
TRBD1	TRBV18	TRBJ2-6	NA	TGTGCCAGCTCACCGCAAACAGGGGGCCTCTCTGGGGCCAACGTCCTGACTTTC	CASSPQTGGLSGANVLTF
TRBD1	TRBV15	TRBJ1-1	NA	TGTGCCACCAGCAGACCGGGACAGGGTAGGGCTGAAGCTTTCTTT	CATSRPGQGRAEAFF
NA	TRBV7-9	TRBJ1-6	NA	TGTGCCAGCAGCTTAAGGGATGGACCCCTCCACTTT	CASSLRDGPLHF
TRBD2	TRBV18	TRBJ2-1	NA	TGTGCCAGCTCACCAGCACTAGCGGGAGCCCTATCCTACAATGAGCAGTTCTTC	CASSPALAGALSYNEQFF
NA	TRBV5-6	TRBJ1-2	NA	TGTGCCAGCAGTCCTCAGGAAAATTATGGCTACACCTTC	CASSPQENYGYTF
NA	TRBV7-2	TRBJ2-7	NA	TGTGCCAGCAGCTCCATACCTCAGGGGTCGGGGTACGAGCAGTACTTC	CASSSIPQGSGYEQYF
TRBD2	TRBV19	TRBJ2-5	NA	TGTGCCAGTAGTAGGTTGACTAGCGCAGAGACCCAGTACTTC	CASSRLTSAETQYF
NA	TRBV10-3	TRBJ2-3	NA	TGTGCCGTATCCCCCCGCGGCGGGAGCACAGATACGCAGTATTTT	CAVSPRGGSTDTQYF
TRBD2	TRBV4-2	TRBJ2-1	NA	TGTGCCAGCAGCCAAGATTCTCAGGCTAGCGGGAGTAGTCAGTTCTTC	CASSQDSQASGSSQFF
TRBD2	TRBV7-9	TRBJ2-1	NA	TGTGCCAGCAGCCGGACTAGCGGGAGACTTTACAATGAGCAGTTCTTC	CASSRTSGRLYNEQFF
NA	TRBV7-6	TRBJ2-2	NA	TGTGCCAGCAGCTCCTCGGGTCCCGGGGAGCTGTTTTTT	CASSSSGPGELFF
NA	TRBV18	TRBJ2-5	NA	TGTGCCAGCTCACCACCGGGGGACCAAACCCAGTACTTC	CASSPPGDQTQYF
TRBD2	TRBV11-3	TRBJ2-2	NA	TGTGCCAGCAGCCTCGGACTAGCGGGAACTGGGGAGCTGTTTTTT	CASSLGLAGTGELFF
TRBD1	TRBV28	TRBJ1-1	once	TGTGCCAGCAGTTTGGGGGACAGGGTGGGCACTGAAGCTTTCTTT	CASSLGDRVGTEAFF
NA	TRBV14	TRBJ2-2	NA	TGTGCCAGCAGCCTCAGGATTACCGGGGAGCTGTTTTTT	CASSLRITGELFF
TRBD1	TRBV28	TRBJ1-1	NA	TGTGCCAGCAGTTCTTCCCGACAGGGACTGAACACTGAAGCTTTCTTT	CASSSSRQGLNTEAFF
TRBD1	TRBV4-1	TRBJ1-1	NA	TGCGCCAGCAGCCAAGCAGGACAGGGTTCGGCTTTCTTT	CASSQAGQGSAFF
NA	TRBV13	TRBJ1-1	NA	TGTGCCAGCAGCCCGCCGGGGGGGCGGGGATACACTGAAGCTTTCTTT	CASSPPGGRGYTEAFF
NA	TRBV10-1	TRBJ2-2	NA	TGCGCCAGCAGTGAGGGGGCGGTTCTCACCGGGGAGCTGTTTTTT	CASSEGAVLTGELFF
NA	TRBV2	TRBJ1-2	NA	TGTGCCAGCAAAGTGGACGGGGCGACCGGCTACACCTTC	CASKVDGATGYTF
NA	TRBV9	TRBJ2-5	NA	TGTGCCAGCAGCCCGCAGGAAGAGACCCAGTACTTC	CASSPQEETQYF
TRBD1	TRBV2	TRBJ1-3	few	TGTGCCAGCAGTTCCCCGGACAGGCGTGGAAACACCATATATTTT	CASSSPDRRGNTIYF
NA	TRBV5-1	TRBJ1-2	NA	TGCGCCAGCAGCTCAGACCCGGGGACGGCATATGGCTACACCTTC	CASSSDPGTAYGYTF
TRBD1	TRBV29-1	TRBJ1-2	few	TGCAGCGTAGTAACAGGGGGCCAGTATGGCTACACCTTC	CSVVTGGQYGYTF
TRBD1	TRBV11-2	TRBJ1-2	NA	TGTGCCAGCAGCCTAATACTCCGGGACAGGGGGACCTCGTCAAATGGCTACACCTTC	CASSLILRDRGTSSNGYTF
NA	TRBV4-3	TRBJ1-2	NA	TGCGCCAGCAGCCAACTTGGAAGGGTAGATGGCTACACCTTC	CASSQLGRVDGYTF
NA	TRBV5-6	TRBJ2-3	NA	TGTGCCAGCAGCTTGGCAGCTGAGGGGGGCACAGATACGCAGTATTTT	CASSLAAEGGTDTQYF
TRBD1	TRBV4-1	TRBJ2-5	NA	TGCGCCAGCAGCCAAGCACAGGGGACCCAAGAGAGCCAGTACTTC	CASSQAQGTQESQYF
TRBD1	TRBV27	TRBJ2-5	NA	TGTGCCAGCAGTTTAGGATCAGGGGGCAAGGTGACCCAGTACTTC	CASSLGSGGKVTQYF
NA	TRBV9	TRBJ2-3	NA	TGTGCCAGCAGCGTTTTTGCAGATACGCAGTATTTT	CASSVFADTQYF
NA	TRBV30	TRBJ2-7	NA	TGTGCCTGGAGTGTACTTTTGTCCTACGAGCAGTACTTC	CAWSVLLSYEQYF
NA	TRBV9	TRBJ1-5	NA	TGTGCCAGCAGCGTAGAGGTTAATCAGCCCCAGCATTTT	CASSVEVNQPQHF
NA	TRBV29-1	TRBJ2-4	NA	TGCAGCGCACGGACAGCCAAAAACATTCAGTACTTC	CSARTAKNIQYF